This T cell receptor (beta chain) was found in a study of spatial heterogeneity in lung cancer. Using its own MiXCR run on the 5' RACE reads, TCRdb lists one record per CDR3 protein. The sample lists around 110,000 distinct CDR3 sequences, over 9% occurring once. The study's findings and limits: Ubiquitous expanded tumor TCRs appeared in blood more at resection than follow-up.

Germline V gene lookup returns CDR1 DFQATT and CDR2 SNEGSKA (reference sequence). Deletions cut 5 bases from V and 3 bases from J, with 8 bases between. The CDR3 length is 11 residues. Sample time point: blood at routine non-recurrence follow-up after resection. Tumor, nontumor lung or frozen PBMC supplied whole RNA that was sequenced unsorted. This clonotype occurred many times. As yet, its antigen is unknown. This chain uses TRBV20-1 with TRBJ2-7; the D gene is possibly TRBD2 (6 bases). This specimen was PBMCs, taken at follow-up. This clonotype was obtained from a male donor with early-stage non-small cell lung cancer. The DNA for the CDR3 is TGCAGTGCTTCGGGACTCTACGAGCAGTACTTC. Translated: CSASGLYEQYF.